These 21 T cell receptor beta chains were all obtained from the same sample, sequenced in a study of blood T cells in healthy people across ages. Primers used in a second PCR of about 6 to 12 cycles were a sample-barcoded 5' primer and a J-beta primer mix. TCRdb ran MiXCR on the 5' RACE reads and lists one entry per CDR3 protein. The sample lists 630,000 or so distinct CDR3 sequences; 32% were seen once. Sample: blood. The origin of the receptors is a woman aged 80 or over in good health.

This clonotype was found many times. The chain links TRBV4-1 to TRBJ1-6; D uncertain. The CDR3 extends over 15 amino acids. The V gene lost 1 base and the J gene lost 5 bases, with 9 bases spanning the gap. Looked up from germline, CDR1 is MGHRA and CDR2 is YSYEKL. The CDR3 is CASSQAAVNNSPLHF. Here the CDR3 DNA reads TGCGCCAGCAGCCAAGCGGCGGTGAATAATTCACCCCTCCACTTT.

The count of this clonotype is one. V usage is TRBV29-1 and J usage is TRBJ2-3, with 11 bases aligning to TRBD2. Per germline, CDR1 SQVTM and CDR2 ANQGSEA. The CDR3 sequence is 17 residues long. V lost 6 bases to trimming and J lost 4 bases; unmatched junction nucleotides: 15. CDR3 sequence: CSVGGLAGGGIADTQYF. CDR3 DNA: TGCAGCGTGGGGGGTCTAGCGGGAGGCGGAATCGCAGATACGCAGTATTTT.

The table lists this clonotype with many counts. The chain recombines TRBV5-1 with TRBJ2-5; no definite D call. The CDR3 sequence is 16 residues long. Per germline, CDR1 SGHRS and CDR2 YFSETQ. V lost 1 base to trimming and J lost 7 bases, with 20 bases between them. The CDR3 here is CASSLYGSAAPGTQYF. The CDR3 DNA reads TGCGCCAGCAGCTTGTATGGGTCGGCGGCTCCGGGGACCCAGTACTTC.

The table lists this clonotype with many counts. The CDR3 reads CASRIGERETQYF. CDR3 nucleotides: TGTGCCAGCAGAATCGGGGAACGTGAGACCCAGTACTTC. V and J are TRBV25-1 and TRBJ2-5; D is perhaps TRBD2 (5 bases). The V end was cut by 6 bases, the J end by 5 bases, with 13 bases between. CDR3 size: 13 residues. Germline V CDR1 and CDR2: MGHDK, SYGVNS.

This clonotype was observed at least ten times. V and J are TRBV7-9 and TRBJ2-7; weak D call: TRBD1 (5 bases). This CDR3 is 13 amino acids long. The germline CDR1 and CDR2 sequences are SEHNR and FQNEAQ (reference sequence). Trimming cost V 5 bases and J 5 bases, with 13 bases left between them. CDR3 protein: CASSLAGSDEQYF. The CDR3 nucleotides are TGTGCCAGCAGCCTCGCAGGGTCGGACGAGCAGTACTTC.

This clonotype was picked up many times. The rearrangement uses TRBV7-2 and TRBJ2-3; maybe TRBD2 (6 bases). Germline lookup yields CDR1 SGHTA and CDR2 FQGNSA. The germline V and J ends were trimmed by 6 bases and 0 bases, with 19 bases remaining between them. The CDR3 has 17 residues. The CDR3 reads CASSRTWRGPSTDTQYF. CDR3 nucleotide sequence: TGTGCCAGCAGTAGGACGTGGCGGGGTCCCAGCACAGATACGCAGTATTTT. The full variable domain, completed using reference TRBV7-2 and TRBJ2-3, is GAGVSQSPSNKVTEKGKDVELRCDPISGHTALYWYRQSLGQGLEFLIYFQGNSAPDKSGLPSDRFSAERTGGSVSTLTIQRTQQEDSAVYLCASSRTWRGPSTDTQYFGPGTRLTVL.

There are a few counts of this clonotype. The chain couples TRBV28 to TRBJ2-6; D is possibly TRBD1 (5 bases). Trimming removed 8 bases from V and 0 bases from J, with 11 bases in between. The CDR3 contains 15 residues. Germline lookup yields CDR1 MDHEN and CDR2 SYDVKM. CDR3 in amino acids: CASGARGSGANVLTF. The CDR3 coding sequence is TGTGCCAGCGGCGCAAGGGGCTCTGGGGCCAACGTCCTGACTTTC.

The chain couples TRBV29-1 to TRBJ1-2; D possibly corresponds to TRBD1 (5 bases). Per germline, CDR1 SQVTM and CDR2 ANQGSEA. This CDR3 is 14 amino acids long. V was clipped by 0 bases and J by 7 bases, with 15 bases between them. As DNA, the CDR3 is TGCAGCGTTGAAGACCAAGGGACTTGGGGTGGCTACACCTTC. Protein sequence: CSVEDQGTWGGYTF.

The chain combines TRBV6-1 with TRBJ2-7; a weak D match, TRBD1 (6 bases). The ends were cut back, 4 bases at V and 3 bases at J, with 22 bases in the middle. CDR1 is MNHNS, CDR2 SASEGT, per germline. This CDR3 is built from 17 residues. CDR3 in amino acids: CASSAKVQGASGYEQYF. As DNA, the CDR3 is TGTGCCAGCAGTGCAAAGGTACAGGGCGCATCTGGCTACGAGCAGTACTTC.

The J gene is TRBJ1-2, the V gene TRBV6-6, with TRBD1 matching over 7 bases. The V gene end was trimmed by 1 base and the J gene end by 5 bases; junction bases not matched to a gene: 4. Germline CDR1 is MNHNY and CDR2 is SVGAGI (reference sequence). The CDR3 length is 14 residues. DNA for the CDR3: TGTGCCAGCAGTTACTGGGACAGCAGTTATGGCTACACCTTC. Its translation: CASSYWDSSYGYTF.

This clonotype was counted at least ten times. CDR3 in amino acids: CSAIGGADYEQYF. The CDR3 region has the DNA TGCAGTGCTATCGGGGGGGCAGACTACGAGCAGTACTTC. This chain connects TRBV20-1 to TRBJ2-7; 8 nucleotides align to TRBD2. Germline V gives CDR1 DFQATT, CDR2 SNEGSKA (reference sequence). Trimming at V came to 4 bases and at J to 3 bases, leaving 5 bases not matched to a gene. The length of the CDR3 is 13 residues.

The table lists this clonotype with many counts. The chain joins TRBV4-1 to TRBJ2-7, with 7 bases fitting TRBD1. CDR1 is MGHRA, CDR2 YSYEKL, per germline. This CDR3 region has 15 residues. V was pared by 0 bases and J by 5 bases, with 7 bases of the junction left unmatched. CDR3 protein: CASSQDGRGFNEQYF. DNA for the CDR3: TGCGCCAGCAGCCAAGATGGCAGGGGGTTCAACGAGCAGTACTTC.

This clonotype appeared many times. V gene TRBV28 combines with J gene TRBJ2-5, with D hard to call. Trimming shortened V by 4 bases and J by 4 bases, and 13 bases separated the two germline ends. CDR1 is MDHEN, CDR2 SYDVKM, per germline. The CDR3 totals 14 residues. The CDR3 spells CASSSYKGRETQYF. In DNA form, the CDR3 reads TGTGCCAGCAGTTCGTACAAGGGCCGAGAGACCCAGTACTTC.

This clonotype came up many times. V gene TRBV27 combines with J gene TRBJ2-1; 9 bases are shared with TRBD1. Losses at the gene ends were 6 bases for V and 9 bases for J; bases not matched to a gene: 15. This CDR3 spans 16 amino acids. Germline CDR1 is MNHEY and CDR2 is SMNVEV (reference sequence). The CDR3 DNA reads TGTGCCAGCAGGCCAAACTGGGACAGGGTATCTAGTGAGCAGTTCTTC. Protein: CASRPNWDRVSSEQFF.

The table lists this clonotype with many counts. The chain recombines TRBV5-1 with TRBJ1-1; D gene uncertain. This CDR3 is 15 amino acids long. V shed 0 bases and J shed 3 bases, with 12 bases lying between them. CDR1 SGHRS and CDR2 YFSETQ come from the germline V gene. The CDR3 here is CASSLVAGAHTEAFF. For the CDR3, the DNA is TGCGCCAGCAGCTTGGTGGCCGGTGCTCACACTGAAGCTTTCTTT.

This clonotype occurred a few times. The chain couples TRBV29-1 to TRBJ1-1; D call uncertain. This CDR3 is 10 amino acids long. V shed 4 bases and J shed 7 bases, with 7 bases lying between them. Per germline, CDR1 SQVTM and CDR2 ANQGSEA. The CDR3, as DNA: TGCAGCGTTGCTAACCATGAAGCTTTCTTT. This sequence encodes CSVANHEAFF.

The CDR3, as DNA: TGTGCCAGCAGTAGTGCGGGGGAAACCTACGAGCAGTACTTC. It is translated as CASSSAGETYEQYF. The chain links TRBV4-2 to TRBJ2-7; 7 bases are shared with TRBD2. The CDR3 is 14 amino acids. The trim removed 6 bases at V and 2 bases at J, leaving 7 bases unmatched. Germline-derived CDR1 and CDR2 are LGHNA and YNFKEQ.

The V and J genes are TRBV28 and TRBJ2-3; 8 positions agree with TRBD2. The CDR3 has 15 amino acids. The germline CDR1 and CDR2 sequences are MDHEN and SYDVKM. Trimming cost V 6 bases and J 5 bases; bases outside gene matches: 10. For the CDR3, the DNA is TGTGCCAGCAGCACTACCGGGAGGGCGAAAGATACGCAGTATTTT. The encoded protein is CASSTTGRAKDTQYF.

This clonotype was seen many times. This sequence joins TRBV3-1 and TRBJ2-1, with D possibly TRBD1 on 6 matching bases. Trimming cost V 1 base and J 6 bases, with 10 bases left between them. The germline gives CDR1 LGHDT, CDR2 YNNKEL (reference sequence). CDR3 size: 14 residues. The CDR3 loop is CASSQGLGGNEQFF. CDR3 nucleotide sequence: TGTGCCAGCAGCCAAGGATTAGGGGGCAATGAGCAGTTCTTC.

Remarks on this clonotype: A read error may explain this, as a much larger clone is one base away. The V gene is TRBV9, the J gene TRBJ2-3; 9 bases map to TRBD1. This CDR3 has 15 residues. Germline values: CDR1 SGDLS, CDR2 YYNGEE. Here the CDR3 DNA reads TGTGCCAGCAGCGTGGGACAGGGACAAACAGATCCGCAGTATTTT. Its protein product is CASSVGQGQTDPQYF.

This clonotype was recorded many times. The chain has TRBV7-8 and TRBJ2-5; 9 bases map to TRBD1. Trimming took 5 bases from V and 2 from J; bases not matched to a gene: 9. Germline V CDR1 and CDR2: SGHVS, FQNEAQ. The CDR3 totals 16 residues. Written as DNA, the CDR3 is TGTGCCAGCAGCAAAGGGGACAGGGTGGGGCAAGAGACCCAGTACTTC. Translation: CASSKGDRVGQETQYF.